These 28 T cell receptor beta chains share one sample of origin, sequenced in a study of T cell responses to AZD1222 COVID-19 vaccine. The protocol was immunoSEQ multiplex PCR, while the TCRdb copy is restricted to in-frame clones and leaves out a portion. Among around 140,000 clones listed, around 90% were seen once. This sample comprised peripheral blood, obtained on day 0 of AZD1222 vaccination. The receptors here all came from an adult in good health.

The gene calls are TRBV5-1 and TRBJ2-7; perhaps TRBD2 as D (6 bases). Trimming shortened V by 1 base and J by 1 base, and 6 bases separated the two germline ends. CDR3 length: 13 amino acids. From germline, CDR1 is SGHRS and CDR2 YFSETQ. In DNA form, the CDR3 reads TGCGCCAGCAGCTTGCGGGAGTCCTACGAGCAGTACTTC. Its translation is CASSLRESYEQYF.

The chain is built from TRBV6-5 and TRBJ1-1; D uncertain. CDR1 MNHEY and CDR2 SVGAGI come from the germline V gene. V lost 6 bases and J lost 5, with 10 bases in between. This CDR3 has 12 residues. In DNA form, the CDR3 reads TGTGCCAGCAGAGCTCCGGGGACTGAAGCTTTCTTT. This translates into CASRAPGTEAFF.

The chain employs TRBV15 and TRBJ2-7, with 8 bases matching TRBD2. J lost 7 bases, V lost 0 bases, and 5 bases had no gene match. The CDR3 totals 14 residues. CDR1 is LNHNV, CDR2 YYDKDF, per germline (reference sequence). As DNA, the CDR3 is TGTGCCACCAGCAGAGATAGGGCTAGCGGGGAGCAGTACTTC. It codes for CATSRDRASGEQYF.

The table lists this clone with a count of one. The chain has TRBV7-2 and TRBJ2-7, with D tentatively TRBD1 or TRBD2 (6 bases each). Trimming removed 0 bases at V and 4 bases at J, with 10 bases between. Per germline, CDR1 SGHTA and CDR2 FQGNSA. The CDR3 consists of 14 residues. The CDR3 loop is CASSLAGGLYEQYF. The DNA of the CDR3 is TGTGCCAGCAGCTTAGCGGGGGGCTTATACGAGCAGTACTTC.

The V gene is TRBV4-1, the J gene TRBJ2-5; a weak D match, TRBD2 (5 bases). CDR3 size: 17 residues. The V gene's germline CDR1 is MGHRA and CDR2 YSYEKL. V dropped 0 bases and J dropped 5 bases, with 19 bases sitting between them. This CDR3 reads CASSQDRTGSAWETQYF. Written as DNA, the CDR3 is TGCGCCAGCAGCCAAGATCGTACGGGGTCTGCCTGGGAGACCCAGTACTTC.

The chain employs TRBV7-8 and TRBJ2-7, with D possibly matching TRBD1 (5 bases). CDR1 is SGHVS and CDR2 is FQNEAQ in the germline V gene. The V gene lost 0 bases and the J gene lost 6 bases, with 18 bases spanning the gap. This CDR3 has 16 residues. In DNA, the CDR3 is TGTGCCAGCAGCTTAGCGCGAATATCCAGGGTGGCCGAGCAGTACTTC. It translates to CASSLARISRVAEQYF.

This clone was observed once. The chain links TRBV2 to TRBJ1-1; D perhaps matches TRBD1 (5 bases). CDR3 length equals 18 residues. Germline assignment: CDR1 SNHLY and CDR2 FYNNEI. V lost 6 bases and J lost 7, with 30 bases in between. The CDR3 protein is CASSGSTRGLAAEGEAFF. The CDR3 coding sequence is TGTGCCAGCAGCGGGTCGACTCGGGGACTGGCGGCGGAAGGTGAAGCTTTCTTT.

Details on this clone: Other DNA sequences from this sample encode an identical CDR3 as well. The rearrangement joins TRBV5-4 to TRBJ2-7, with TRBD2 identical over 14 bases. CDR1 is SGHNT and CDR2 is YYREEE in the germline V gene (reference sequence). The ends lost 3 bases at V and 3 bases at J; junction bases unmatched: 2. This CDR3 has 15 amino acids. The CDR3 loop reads CASSSGLAGVYEQYF. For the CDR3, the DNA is TGTGCCAGCAGCTCGGGACTAGCGGGGGTCTACGAGCAGTACTTC.

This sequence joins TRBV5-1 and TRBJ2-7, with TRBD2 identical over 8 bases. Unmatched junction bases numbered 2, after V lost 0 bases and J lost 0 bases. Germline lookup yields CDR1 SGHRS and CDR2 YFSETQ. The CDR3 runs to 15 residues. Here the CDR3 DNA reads TGCGCCAGCAGCTTGGGCGGGGGGCTCTCCTACGAGCAGTACTTC. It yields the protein CASSLGGGLSYEQYF.

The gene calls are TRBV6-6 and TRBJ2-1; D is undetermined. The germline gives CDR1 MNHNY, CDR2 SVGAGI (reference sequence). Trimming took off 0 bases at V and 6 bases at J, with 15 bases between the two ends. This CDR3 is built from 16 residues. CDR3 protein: CASSYSYHGTVNEQFF. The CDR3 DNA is TGTGCCAGCAGTTACTCGTACCACGGTACGGTCAATGAGCAGTTCTTC.

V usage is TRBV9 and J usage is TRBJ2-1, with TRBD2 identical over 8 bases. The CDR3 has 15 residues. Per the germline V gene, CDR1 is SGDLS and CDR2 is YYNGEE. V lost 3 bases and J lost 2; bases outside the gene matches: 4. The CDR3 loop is CASSDSGIAYNEQFF. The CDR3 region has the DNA TGTGCCAGCAGCGATAGCGGGATTGCCTACAATGAGCAGTTCTTC. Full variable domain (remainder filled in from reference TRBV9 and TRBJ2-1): DSGVTQTPKHLITATGQRVTLRCSPRSGDLSVYWYQQSLDQGLQFLIQYYNGEERAKGNILERFSAQQFPDLHSELNLSSLELGDSALYFCASSDSGIAYNEQFFGPGTRLTVL.

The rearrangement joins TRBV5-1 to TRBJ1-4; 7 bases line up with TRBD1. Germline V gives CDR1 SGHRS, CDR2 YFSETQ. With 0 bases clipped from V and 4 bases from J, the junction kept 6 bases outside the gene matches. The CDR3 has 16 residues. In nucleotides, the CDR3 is TGCGCCAGCAGCTTGGCCTCCGGGACAGATAATGAAAAACTGTTTTTT. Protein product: CASSLASGTDNEKLFF.

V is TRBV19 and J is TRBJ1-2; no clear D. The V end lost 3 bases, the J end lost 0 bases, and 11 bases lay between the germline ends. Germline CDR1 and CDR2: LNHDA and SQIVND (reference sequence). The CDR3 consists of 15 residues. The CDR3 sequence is CASSIKGTANYGYTF. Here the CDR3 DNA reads TGTGCCAGTAGTATTAAGGGAACAGCTAACTATGGCTACACCTTC.

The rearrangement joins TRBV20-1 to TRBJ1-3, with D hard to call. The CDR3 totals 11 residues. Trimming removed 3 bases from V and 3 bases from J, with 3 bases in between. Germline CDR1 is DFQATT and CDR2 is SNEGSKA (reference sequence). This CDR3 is CSARGGNTIYF. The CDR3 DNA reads TGCAGTGCTAGGGGTGGAAACACCATATATTTT.

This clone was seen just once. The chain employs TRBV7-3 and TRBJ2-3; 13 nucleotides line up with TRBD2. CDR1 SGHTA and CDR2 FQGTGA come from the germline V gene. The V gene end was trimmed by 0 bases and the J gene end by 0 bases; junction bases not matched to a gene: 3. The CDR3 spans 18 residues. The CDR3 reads CASSLTPLAGGSTDTQYF. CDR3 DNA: TGTGCCAGCAGCTTAACCCCACTAGCGGGAGGGAGCACAGATACGCAGTATTTT.

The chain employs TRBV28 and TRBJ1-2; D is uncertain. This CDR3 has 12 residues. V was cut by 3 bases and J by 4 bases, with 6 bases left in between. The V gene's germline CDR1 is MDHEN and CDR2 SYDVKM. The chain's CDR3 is CASSLAVYGYTF. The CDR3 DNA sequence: TGTGCCAGCAGTTTGGCAGTCTATGGCTACACCTTC.

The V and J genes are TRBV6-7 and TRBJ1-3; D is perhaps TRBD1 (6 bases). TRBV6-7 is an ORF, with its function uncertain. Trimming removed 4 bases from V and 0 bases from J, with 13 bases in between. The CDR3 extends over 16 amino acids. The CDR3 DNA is TGTGCCAGCAGTTCGGGACACCGGACCTCTGGAAACACCATATATTTT. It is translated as CASSSGHRTSGNTIYF.

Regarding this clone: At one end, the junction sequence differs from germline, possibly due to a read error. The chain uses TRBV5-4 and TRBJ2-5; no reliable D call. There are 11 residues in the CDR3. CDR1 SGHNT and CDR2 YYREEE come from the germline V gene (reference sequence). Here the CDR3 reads CASTLGETQYF. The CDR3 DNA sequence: TGTGCCAGCACCTTGGGGGAGACCCAGTACTTC.

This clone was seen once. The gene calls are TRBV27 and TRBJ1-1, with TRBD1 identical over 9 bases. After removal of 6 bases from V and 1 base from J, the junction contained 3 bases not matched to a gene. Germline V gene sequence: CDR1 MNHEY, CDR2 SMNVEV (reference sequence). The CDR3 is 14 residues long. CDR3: CASRPTGGNTEAFF. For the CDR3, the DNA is TGTGCCAGCAGACCGACAGGGGGGAACACTGAAGCTTTCTTT.

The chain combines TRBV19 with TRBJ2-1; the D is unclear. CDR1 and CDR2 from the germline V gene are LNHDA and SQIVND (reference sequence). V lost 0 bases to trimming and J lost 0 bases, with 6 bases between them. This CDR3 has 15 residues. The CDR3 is CASSIDRSSYNEQFF. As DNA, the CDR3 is TGTGCCAGTAGTATAGACAGAAGCTCCTACAATGAGCAGTTCTTC.

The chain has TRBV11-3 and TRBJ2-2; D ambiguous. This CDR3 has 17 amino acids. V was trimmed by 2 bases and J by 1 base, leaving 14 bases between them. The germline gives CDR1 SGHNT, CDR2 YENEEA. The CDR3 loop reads CASSLPSGPLNTGELFF. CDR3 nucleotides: TGTGCCAGCAGCTTACCGTCCGGACCCTTGAACACCGGGGAGCTGTTTTTT.

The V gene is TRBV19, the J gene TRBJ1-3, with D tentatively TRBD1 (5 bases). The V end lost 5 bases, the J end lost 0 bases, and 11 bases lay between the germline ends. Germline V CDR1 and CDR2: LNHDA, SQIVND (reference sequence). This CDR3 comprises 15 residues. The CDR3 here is CASSDSSYSGNTIYF. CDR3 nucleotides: TGTGCCAGTAGTGACAGTTCCTACTCTGGAAACACCATATATTTT.

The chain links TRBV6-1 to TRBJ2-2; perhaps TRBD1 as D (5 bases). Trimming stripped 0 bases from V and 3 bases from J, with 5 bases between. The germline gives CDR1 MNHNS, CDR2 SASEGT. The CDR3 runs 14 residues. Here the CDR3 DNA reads TGTGCCAGCAGTGAAGCCAGGGACACCGGGGAGCTGTTTTTT. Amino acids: CASSEARDTGELFF.

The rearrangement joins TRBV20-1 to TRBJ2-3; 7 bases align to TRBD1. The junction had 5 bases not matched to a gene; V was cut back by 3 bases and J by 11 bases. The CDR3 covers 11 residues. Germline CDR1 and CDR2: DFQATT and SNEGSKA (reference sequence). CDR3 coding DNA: TGCAGTGCTAGCAGGGGGTTCGGGCAGTATTTT. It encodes CSASRGFGQYF.

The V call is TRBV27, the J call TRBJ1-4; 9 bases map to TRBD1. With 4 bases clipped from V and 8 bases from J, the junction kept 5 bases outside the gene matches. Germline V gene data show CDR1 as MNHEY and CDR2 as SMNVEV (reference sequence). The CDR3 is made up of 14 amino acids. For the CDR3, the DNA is TGTGCCAGCAGTTCCGGACAGGGGAGAGAAAAACTGTTTTTT. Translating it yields CASSSGQGREKLFF.

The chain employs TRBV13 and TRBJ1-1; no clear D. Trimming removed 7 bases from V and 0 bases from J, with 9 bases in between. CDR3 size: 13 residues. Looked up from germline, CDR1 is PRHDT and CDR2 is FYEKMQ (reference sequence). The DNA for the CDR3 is TGTGCCAGCACGGAGGCGATGAACACTGAAGCTTTCTTT. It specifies CASTEAMNTEAFF.

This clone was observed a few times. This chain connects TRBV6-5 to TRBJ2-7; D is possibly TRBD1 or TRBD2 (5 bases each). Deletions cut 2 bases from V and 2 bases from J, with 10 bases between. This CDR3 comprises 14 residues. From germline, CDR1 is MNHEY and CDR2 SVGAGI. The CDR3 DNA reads TGTGCCAGCAGTTACGGGCAGGGAGCCTACGAGCAGTACTTC. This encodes CASSYGQGAYEQYF.

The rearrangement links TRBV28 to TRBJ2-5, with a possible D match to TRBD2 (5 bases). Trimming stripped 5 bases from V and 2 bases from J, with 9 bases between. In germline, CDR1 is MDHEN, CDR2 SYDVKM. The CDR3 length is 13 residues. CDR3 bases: TGTGCCAGCAGTCCCTCGGGGCAAGAGACCCAGTACTTC. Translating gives CASSPSGQETQYF.